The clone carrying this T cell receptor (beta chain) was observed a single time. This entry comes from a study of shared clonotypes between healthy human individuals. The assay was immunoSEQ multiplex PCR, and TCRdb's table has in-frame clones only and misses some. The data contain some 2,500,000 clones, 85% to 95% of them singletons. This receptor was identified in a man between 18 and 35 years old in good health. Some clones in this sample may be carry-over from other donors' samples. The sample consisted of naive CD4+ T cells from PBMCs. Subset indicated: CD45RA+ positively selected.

The CDR3 DNA follows: TGCGCCAGCAGCCGTGAAGTCCAGCTCTACGAGCAGTACTTC. Amino acids: CASSREVQLYEQYF. The chain combines TRBV4-3 with TRBJ2-7; D is uncertain. CDR3 length: 14 amino acids. Trimming pared 4 bases from V and 3 bases from J, leaving 13 bases between. CDR1 and CDR2 from the germline V gene are LGHNA and YSLEER.